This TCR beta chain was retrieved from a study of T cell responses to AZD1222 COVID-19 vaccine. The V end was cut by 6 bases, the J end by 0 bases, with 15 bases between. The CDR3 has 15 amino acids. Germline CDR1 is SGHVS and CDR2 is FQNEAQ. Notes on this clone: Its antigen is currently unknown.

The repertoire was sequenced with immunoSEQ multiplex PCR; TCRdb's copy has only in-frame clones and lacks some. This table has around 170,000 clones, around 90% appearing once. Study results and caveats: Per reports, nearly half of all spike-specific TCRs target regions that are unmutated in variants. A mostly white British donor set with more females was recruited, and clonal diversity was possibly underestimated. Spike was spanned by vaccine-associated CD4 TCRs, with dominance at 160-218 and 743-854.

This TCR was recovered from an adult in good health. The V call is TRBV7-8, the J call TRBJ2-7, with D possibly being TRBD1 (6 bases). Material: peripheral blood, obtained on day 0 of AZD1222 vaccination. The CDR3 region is CASRIGAGASYEQYF. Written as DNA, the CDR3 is TGTGCCAGCAGGATTGGGGCAGGGGCCTCCTACGAGCAGTACTTC.